The T cell receptor beta chain described here comes from a study of blood T cell repertoires in COVID-19. The CDR3 covers 15 residues. The germline gives CDR1 MNHEY, CDR2 SVGAGI. V was pared by 0 bases and J by 3 bases, with 8 bases between. Individuals in the exposed group had encountered a COVID-19 case within 2 weeks preceding study entry. Source study methods: Quantification of nucleated cells was approximated via reference gene primer amplification. Sequencing was performed with immunoSEQ multiplex PCR; in TCRdb, only in-frame clones are kept and a portion is missing. The D gene and trimming were derived from the DNA, and the V and J assignments and clone size from that table. The sample contains some 270,000 clones, approximately 90% of which appear only once.

What was sequenced was PBMCs or T cells enriched from blood (not recorded which). The sequence came from a man in his forties who had been exposed to COVID-19. This chain uses TRBV6-5 with TRBJ1-4, with D tentatively TRBD1 (6 bases). Here the CDR3 DNA reads TGTGCCAGCAGTTACTCGGGGGGGCCTAATGAAAAACTGTTTTTT. This codes for CASSYSGGPNEKLFF.